The rows below give T cell receptor beta chains drawn from one sample of a study of shared clonotypes between healthy human individuals. Assay: immunoSEQ multiplex PCR; the TCRdb copy retains only in-frame clones and omits some. The top ten hold about 1.5% of the sample, which has around 2.1 million clones, approximately 94% seen once. The sequencing sample was made of naive CD8+ T cells from PBMCs. Source of these receptors: a man aged 18 to 30 in good health. Some clones in this sample may be carry-over from other donors' samples. Each CDR3 is given with its conserved first and last residue. Each record gives: CDR3 protein, CDR3 DNA, V gene, D gene, J gene, clone size. D genes are given only for firm matches. Size is stated for part of the rows, as once, few or many counts, or as a class when the clone is expanded.

CDR3aa: CASSQDRDRGYQPQHF; CDR3nt: TGCGCCAGCAGCCAGGACCGGGACAGGGGCTATCAGCCCCAGCATTTT; v_gene: TRBV4-3; d_gene: TRBD1; j_gene: TRBJ1-5; abundance: -
CDR3aa: CASSKIDRGPNTGELFF; CDR3nt: TGTGCCAGCAGCAAAATTGACAGGGGCCCTAACACCGGGGAGCTGTTTTTT; v_gene: TRBV21-1; d_gene: -; j_gene: TRBJ2-2; abundance: -
CDR3aa: CASRTRQGANTGELFF; CDR3nt: TGTGCCAGCAGAACCAGACAGGGCGCGAACACCGGGGAGCTGTTTTTT; v_gene: TRBV28; d_gene: TRBD1; j_gene: TRBJ2-2; abundance: -
CDR3aa: CASSPPGPNTEAFF; CDR3nt: TGTGCCAGCAGCCCGCCGGGACCGAACACTGAAGCTTTCTTT; v_gene: TRBV4-2; d_gene: -; j_gene: TRBJ1-1; abundance: few
CDR3aa: CASSQAPGLHRWGNSPLHF; CDR3nt: TGCGCCAGCAGCCAAGCTCCTGGGCTACACCGGTGGGGTAATTCACCCCTCCACTTT; v_gene: TRBV4-1; d_gene: -; j_gene: TRBJ1-6; abundance: -
CDR3aa: CASSPRTGLDHNEQFF; CDR3nt: TGTGCCAGCAGCCCTAGGACAGGGTTGGACCACAATGAGCAGTTCTTC; v_gene: TRBV11-2; d_gene: TRBD1; j_gene: TRBJ2-1; abundance: -
CDR3aa: CASSFKGAGYTF; CDR3nt: TGTGCCAGCAGTTTTAAGGGGGCCGGCTACACCTTC; v_gene: TRBV28; d_gene: TRBD1; j_gene: TRBJ1-2; abundance: -
CDR3aa: CATNAGTEGQETQYF; CDR3nt: TGTGCCACCAATGCCGGGACAGAGGGGCAAGAGACCCAGTACTTC; v_gene: TRBV15; d_gene: TRBD1; j_gene: TRBJ2-5; abundance: -
CDR3aa: CASSLGGGYQPQHF; CDR3nt: TGTGCCAGCAGCTTGGGTGGGGGGTATCAGCCCCAGCATTTT; v_gene: TRBV5-6; d_gene: -; j_gene: TRBJ1-5; abundance: -
CDR3aa: CASSLRGSAPYEQYF; CDR3nt: TGTGCCAGCAGCTTAAGGGGGTCGGCACCCTACGAGCAGTACTTC; v_gene: TRBV7-8; d_gene: -; j_gene: TRBJ2-7; abundance: once
CDR3aa: CASSPRDGGGTNEQFF; CDR3nt: TGTGCCAGCAGCCCACGAGACGGAGGCGGGACCAATGAGCAGTTCTTC; v_gene: TRBV7-9; d_gene: -; j_gene: TRBJ2-1; abundance: -
CDR3aa: CASSLTRDRGTFF; CDR3nt: TGTGCCAGCAGCTTGACCCGGGACAGGGGTACTTTCTTT; v_gene: TRBV11-2; d_gene: TRBD1; j_gene: TRBJ1-1; abundance: -
CDR3aa: CASSLALAGVNYEQFF; CDR3nt: TGTGCCAGCAGCTTAGCGCTAGCGGGAGTAAACTATGAGCAGTTCTTC; v_gene: TRBV7-9; d_gene: TRBD2; j_gene: TRBJ2-1; abundance: -
CDR3aa: CASSLQGNNQPQHF; CDR3nt: TGTGCCAGCAGTTTACAGGGGAACAATCAGCCCCAGCATTTT; v_gene: TRBV27; d_gene: -; j_gene: TRBJ1-5; abundance: -
CDR3aa: CASSLEWDGYTF; CDR3nt: TGTGCCAGCAGCTTAGAGTGGGATGGCTACACCTTC; v_gene: TRBV7-9; d_gene: -; j_gene: TRBJ1-2; abundance: -
CDR3aa: CASSQAGAQPQHF; CDR3nt: TGCGCCAGCAGCCAAGCAGGGGCCCAGCCCCAGCATTTT; v_gene: TRBV4-1; d_gene: -; j_gene: TRBJ1-5; abundance: -
CDR3aa: CASSPGLGGYEQYF; CDR3nt: TGTGCCAGCAGTCCGGGACTTGGAGGCTACGAGCAGTACTTC; v_gene: TRBV27; d_gene: -; j_gene: TRBJ2-7; abundance: -